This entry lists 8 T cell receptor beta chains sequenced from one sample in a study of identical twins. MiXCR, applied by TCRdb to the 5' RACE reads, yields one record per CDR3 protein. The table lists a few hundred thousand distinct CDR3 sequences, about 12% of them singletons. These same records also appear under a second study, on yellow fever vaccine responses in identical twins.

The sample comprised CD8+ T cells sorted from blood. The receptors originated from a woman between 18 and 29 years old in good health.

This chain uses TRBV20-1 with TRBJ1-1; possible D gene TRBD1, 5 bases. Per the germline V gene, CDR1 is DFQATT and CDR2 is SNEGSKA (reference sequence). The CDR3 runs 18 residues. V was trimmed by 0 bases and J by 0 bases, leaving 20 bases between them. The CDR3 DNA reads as TGCAGTGCTAGAGATAGGGCGGGACTCGGACTGTTGAACACTGAAGCTTTCTTT. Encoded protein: CSARDRAGLGLLNTEAFF.

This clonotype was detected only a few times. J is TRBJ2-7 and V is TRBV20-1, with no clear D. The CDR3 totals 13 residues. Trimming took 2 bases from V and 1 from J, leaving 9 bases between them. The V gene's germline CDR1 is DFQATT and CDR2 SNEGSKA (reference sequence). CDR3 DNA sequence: TGCAGTGCTAGATTAACTGGTTCCTACGAGCAGTACGTC. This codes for CSARLTGSYEQYV.

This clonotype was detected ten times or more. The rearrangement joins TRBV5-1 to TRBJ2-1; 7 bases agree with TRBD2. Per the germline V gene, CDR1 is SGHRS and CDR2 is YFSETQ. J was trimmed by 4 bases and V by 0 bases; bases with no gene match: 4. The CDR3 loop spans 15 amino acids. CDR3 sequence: CASSLASGAYNEQFF. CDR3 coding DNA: TGCGCCAGCAGCTTGGCCAGCGGGGCATACAATGAGCAGTTCTTC.

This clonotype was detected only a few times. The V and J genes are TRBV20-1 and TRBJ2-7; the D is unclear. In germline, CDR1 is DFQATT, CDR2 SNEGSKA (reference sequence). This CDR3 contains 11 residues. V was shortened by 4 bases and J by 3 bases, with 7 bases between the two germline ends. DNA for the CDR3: TGCAGTGCTACAGCTCTCTACGAGCAGTACGTC. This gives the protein CSATALYEQYV.

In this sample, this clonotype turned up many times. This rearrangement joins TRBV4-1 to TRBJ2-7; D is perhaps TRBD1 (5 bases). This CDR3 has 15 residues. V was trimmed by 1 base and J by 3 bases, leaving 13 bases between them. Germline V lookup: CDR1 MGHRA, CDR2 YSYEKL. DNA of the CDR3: TGCGCCAGCAGCCAAGTGGCAGGGTCGGACTACGAGCAGTACGTC. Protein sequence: CASSQVAGSDYEQYV.

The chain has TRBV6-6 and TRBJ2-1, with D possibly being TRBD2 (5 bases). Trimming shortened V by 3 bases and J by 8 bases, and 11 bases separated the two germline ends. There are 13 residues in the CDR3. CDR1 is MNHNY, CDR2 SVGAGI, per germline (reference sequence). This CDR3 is CASSYVGVDEQFF. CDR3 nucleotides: TGTGCCAGCAGTTATGTGGGAGTAGATGAGCAGTTCTTC.

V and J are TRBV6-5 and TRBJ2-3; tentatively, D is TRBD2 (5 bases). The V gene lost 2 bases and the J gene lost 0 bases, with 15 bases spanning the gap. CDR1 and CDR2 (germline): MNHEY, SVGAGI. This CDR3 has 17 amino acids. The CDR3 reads CASSYGLPAASTDTQYF. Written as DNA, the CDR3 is TGTGCCAGCAGTTACGGACTGCCCGCAGCTAGCACAGATACGCAGTATTTT.

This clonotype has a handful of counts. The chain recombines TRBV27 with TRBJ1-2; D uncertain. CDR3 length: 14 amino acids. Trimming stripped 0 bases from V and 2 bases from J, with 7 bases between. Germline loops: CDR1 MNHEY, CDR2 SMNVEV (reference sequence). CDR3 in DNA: TGTGCCAGCAGTTTATCCGTCCCGAACTATGGCTACACCTTC. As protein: CASSLSVPNYGYTF.